Below are 26 T cell receptor beta chains sequenced from a single sample in a study of cytomegalovirus exposure and HLA in healthy donors. The PCR was carried out with 60 Vbeta primers and 13 Jbeta primers. Produced via immunoSEQ multiplex PCR; TCRdb's table is partial and in-frame only. The sample totals approximately 170,000 clones. Sequencing was done on a sample of PBMCs. The receptors stem from a woman aged 18-30 years in good health and CMV-seropositive.

The chain joins TRBV5-1 to TRBJ1-3; the D gene is possibly TRBD1 (5 bases). The CDR3 runs 13 residues. V was pared by 4 bases and J by 0 bases, with 5 bases between. Germline lookup yields CDR1 SGHRS and CDR2 YFSETQ. Here the CDR3 DNA reads TGCGCCAGCAGCCAGGGCTCTGGAAACACCATATATTTT. Translation gives CASSQGSGNTIYF.

The chain recombines TRBV10-3 with TRBJ2-3; 12 nucleotides line up with TRBD2. The CDR3 has 18 amino acids. Germline loops: CDR1 ENHRY, CDR2 SYGVKD. V trimming: 2 bases; J trimming: 1 base; junction bases outside the gene matches: 7. CDR3 DNA: TGTGCCATCAGTGAGCTAGCGGGGGGGCGGTTCGGCACAGATACGCAGTATTTT. This codes for CAISELAGGRFGTDTQYF.

V usage is TRBV19 and J usage is TRBJ2-3; no reliable D call. V shed 3 bases and J shed 2 bases, with 12 bases lying between them. Germline assignment: CDR1 LNHDA and CDR2 SQIVND (reference sequence). The CDR3 has 15 residues. CDR3 sequence (DNA): TGTGCCAGTAGTATGGGCACACACCCCACAGATACGCAGTATTTT. Protein: CASSMGTHPTDTQYF.

V is TRBV15 and J is TRBJ2-7; TRBD1 matches at 8 bases. The trim removed 0 bases at V and 4 bases at J, leaving 14 bases unmatched. The CDR3 consists of 18 residues. The germline V gene encodes CDR1 LNHNV and CDR2 YYDKDF (reference sequence). In DNA, the CDR3 is TGTGCCACCAGCAGAGAGGTAGTAGCAGGGGGCAACACGTACGAGCAGTACTTC. This gives the protein CATSREVVAGGNTYEQYF.

J is TRBJ1-5 and V is TRBV30; a possible D gene is TRBD1 (5 bases). Germline CDR1 GTSNPN, CDR2 SVGIG (reference sequence). With 3 bases removed from V and 5 bases from J, the gap between germline ends came to 8 bases. This CDR3 is built from 12 residues. The CDR3 region is CAWSLQDQPQHF. As DNA, the CDR3 is TGTGCCTGGAGCTTACAGGATCAGCCCCAGCATTTT. The variable domain in full, with the rest retrieved from reference TRBV30 and TRBJ1-5, is SQTIHQWPATLVQPVGSPLSLECTVEGTSNPNLYWYRQAAGRGLQLLFYSVGIGQISSEVPQNLSASRPQDRQFILSSKKLLLSDSGFYLCAWSLQDQPQHFGDGTRLSIL.

V gene TRBV19 combines with J gene TRBJ1-1; D uncertain. The CDR3 covers 11 residues. V shed 9 bases and J shed 5 bases, with 10 bases lying between them. Germline V gives CDR1 LNHDA, CDR2 SQIVND (reference sequence). The CDR3 DNA is TGTGCCAGCTCCGGGTGGACTGAAGCTTTCTTT. The encoded protein is CASSGWTEAFF.

This chain's CDR3 is CAISERPGQASYEQYF. In DNA form, the CDR3 reads TGTGCCATCAGTGAAAGGCCGGGACAGGCTTCCTACGAGCAGTACTTC. The J gene is TRBJ2-7, the V gene TRBV10-3; 8 nucleotides align to TRBD1. After removal of 3 bases from V and 1 base from J, the junction contained 8 bases not matched to a gene. This CDR3 has 16 residues. Germline V lookup: CDR1 ENHRY, CDR2 SYGVKD.

The chain couples TRBV9 to TRBJ2-7, with 7 bases matching TRBD2. The germline gives CDR1 SGDLS, CDR2 YYNGEE. V gave up 0 bases and J gave up 4 bases; unmatched junction bases: 4. The CDR3 has 14 residues. The CDR3 protein is CASSVESSGYEQYF. In DNA, the CDR3 is TGTGCCAGCAGCGTAGAGAGTAGCGGGTACGAGCAGTACTTC. The complete variable domain, with remaining parts taken from reference TRBV9 and TRBJ2-7, reads DSGVTQTPKHLITATGQRVTLRCSPRSGDLSVYWYQQSLDQGLQFLIQYYNGEERAKGNILERFSAQQFPDLHSELNLSSLELGDSALYFCASSVESSGYEQYFGPGTRLTVT.

The chain links TRBV6-5 to TRBJ1-5; weak D call: TRBD1 (5 bases). From germline, CDR1 is MNHEY and CDR2 SVGAGI. CDR3 size: 14 residues. With 4 bases removed from V and 0 bases from J, the gap between germline ends came to 7 bases. CDR3 in DNA: TGTGCCAGCAGTTCAGGGAATAGCAATCAGCCCCAGCATTTT. Protein product: CASSSGNSNQPQHF.

The genes are TRBV5-5 and TRBJ2-3, with 10 bases lining up with TRBD1. Germline CDR1 and CDR2: SGHKS and YYEKEE (reference sequence). The CDR3 has 15 residues. Trimming removed 4 bases from V and 2 bases from J; junction bases left unmatched: 4. The CDR3 DNA reads TGTGCCAGCAGCGGGGGACAGGGGACCACAGATACGCAGTATTTT. Protein product: CASSGGQGTTDTQYF.

The CDR3 bases are TGTGCCAGCAGCCCCCCCCGGGCCCGACGGTCCGCGGGACTAGCGGGAGTAGACGAGCAGTACTTC. This sequence encodes CASSPPRARRSAGLAGVDEQYF. The V and J genes are TRBV13 and TRBJ2-7, with TRBD2 matching 14 bases. The CDR3 spans 22 residues. V was clipped by 5 bases and J by 5 bases; unmatched bases: 26. Germline V gene data show CDR1 as PRHDT and CDR2 as FYEKMQ (reference sequence).

V usage is TRBV9 and J usage is TRBJ2-7; 9 bases agree with TRBD1. With 0 bases clipped from V and 2 bases from J, the junction kept 6 bases outside the gene matches. Per the germline V gene, CDR1 is SGDLS and CDR2 is YYNGEE. The CDR3 totals 16 residues. For the CDR3, the DNA is TGTGCCAGCAGCGTAGAAGGACAGGGGAGCACCTACGAGCAGTACTTC. Translated, it gives CASSVEGQGSTYEQYF.

CDR3 nucleotides: TGTGCCAGCATGAGATGGGGGGGAGACACTGAAGCTTTCTTT. It translates to CASMRWGGDTEAFF. The chain joins TRBV6-5 to TRBJ1-1; tentatively, D is TRBD1 (5 bases). Germline CDR1 and CDR2: MNHEY and SVGAGI. This CDR3 has 14 amino acids. With 7 bases removed from V and 3 bases from J, the gap between germline ends came to 15 bases.

CDR3 sequence (DNA): TGTGCCAGCAGCCGGACACTTTTATACGAGCAGTACTTC. It translates to CASSRTLLYEQYF. The gene calls are TRBV6-5 and TRBJ2-7; tentatively, D is TRBD1 (5 bases). This CDR3 spans 13 amino acids. V was cut by 6 bases and J by 4 bases, with 13 bases left in between. In germline, CDR1 is MNHEY, CDR2 SVGAGI.

V is TRBV5-1 and J is TRBJ2-3; TRBD2 aligns across 14 bases. J gave up 0 bases and V 0 bases, and 3 bases lay outside the gene matches. Per germline, CDR1 SGHRS and CDR2 YFSETQ. The CDR3 totals 18 residues. DNA for the CDR3: TGCGCCAGCAGCTTGGGAGGACTAGCGGGGGGAAGCACAGATACGCAGTATTTT. Translation gives CASSLGGLAGGSTDTQYF.

This rearrangement joins TRBV5-1 to TRBJ2-7; D is perhaps TRBD2 (5 bases). V lost 1 base and J lost 4, with 15 bases in between. The CDR3 contains 15 residues. CDR1 and CDR2 from the germline V gene are SGHRS and YFSETQ. The CDR3, as DNA: TGCGCCAGCAGCTTGTATTCGGGATATGCGTACGAGCAGTACTTC. It codes for CASSLYSGYAYEQYF.

The V gene is TRBV9, the J gene TRBJ1-3; 9 bases fit TRBD1. Trimming took 3 bases from V and 3 from J; bases not matched to a gene: 4. Germline V CDR1 and CDR2: SGDLS, YYNGEE. The CDR3 runs 15 residues. The CDR3 here is CASSDRTGDGNTIYF. DNA for the CDR3: TGTGCCAGCAGCGACCGGACAGGGGATGGAAACACCATATATTTT.

A remark on this clone: The germline gene is not matched at one end of the junction; a read error may be the cause. This chain links TRBV6-1 with TRBJ2-7; D remains unclear. The CDR3 contains 9 residues. Germline V gene data show CDR1 as MNHNS and CDR2 as SASEGT. CDR3 nucleotide sequence: TGCAAAACGTGGGCTGAGCAGTACTTC. Protein: CKTWAEQYF.

The chain uses TRBV4-1 and TRBJ1-5; 9 nucleotides align to TRBD1. CDR1 is MGHRA and CDR2 is YSYEKL in the germline V gene. CDR3 size: 15 residues. The trim removed 2 bases at V and 4 bases at J, leaving 3 bases unmatched. The CDR3: CASSQTGQGNQPQHF. For the CDR3, the DNA is TGCGCCAGCAGCCAAACGGGACAGGGAAATCAGCCCCAGCATTTT.

The chain links TRBV10-3 to TRBJ2-7, with a weak D call TRBD2 (6 bases). The V and J ends lost 11 bases and 2 bases respectively, with 16 bases between them. Germline V lookup: CDR1 ENHRY, CDR2 SYGVKD. The CDR3 is made up of 13 amino acids. The CDR3 nucleotides are TGTGCCTACTCAGCGGGCAGGACCTACGAGCAGTACTTC. It is translated as CAYSAGRTYEQYF.

The chain recombines TRBV6-4 with TRBJ1-2, with D uncertain. Germline V lookup: CDR1 MRHNA, CDR2 SNTAGT. With 0 bases removed from V and 7 bases from J, the gap between germline ends came to 9 bases. The length of the CDR3 is 13 residues. CDR3 coding DNA: TGTGCCAGCAGTGACTCTGAGGGAGGTGGCTACACCTTC. Its translation is CASSDSEGGGYTF.

The J gene is TRBJ1-1, the V gene TRBV14, with D possibly being TRBD1 (6 bases). Trimming stripped 4 bases from V and 2 bases from J, with 14 bases between. CDR1 and CDR2 (germline): SGHDN, FVKESK. The CDR3 spans 15 residues. The CDR3 region is CASSLVEGGNTEAFF. In nucleotides, the CDR3 is TGTGCCAGCAGCCTAGTCGAAGGGGGAAACACTGAAGCTTTCTTT.

The chain combines TRBV7-2 with TRBJ1-1; TRBD1 aligns across 7 bases. Germline trimming cut 1 base from V and 3 bases from J; bases unmatched to any gene: 5. Germline V gene sequence: CDR1 SGHTA, CDR2 FQGNSA. This CDR3 comprises 15 residues. This CDR3 reads CASSLDGRGDTEAFF. CDR3 DNA: TGTGCCAGCAGCTTAGATGGCAGGGGGGACACTGAAGCTTTCTTT.

The V gene is TRBV7-9, the J gene TRBJ1-2, with 7 positions matching TRBD1. The CDR3 length is 14 residues. The germline CDR1 and CDR2 sequences are SEHNR and FQNEAQ (reference sequence). With V trimmed by 6 bases and J by 4 bases, 8 bases remained unmatched. CDR3 nucleotides: TGTGCCAGCAGTGTGGGACAGCCGACCTATGGCTACACCTTC. As protein: CASSVGQPTYGYTF.

V usage is TRBV5-4 and J usage is TRBJ2-3; unclear D gene. Germline-derived CDR1 and CDR2 are SGHNT and YYREEE (reference sequence). V was trimmed by 2 bases and J by 4 bases, leaving 8 bases between them. The CDR3 is 13 amino acids. CDR3: CASSFVPSDTQYF. As DNA, the CDR3 is TGTGCCAGCAGCTTCGTCCCGTCAGATACGCAGTATTTT.

CDR3 DNA sequence: TGTGCCAGCAGACCTACAGGGTTAACTCCCGGGGAGCTGTTTTTT. Translation gives CASRPTGLTPGELFF. The chain recombines TRBV2 with TRBJ2-2; D might be TRBD1 (6 bases). This CDR3 region has 15 residues. V lost 6 bases to trimming and J lost 6 bases, with 17 bases between them. Germline V gene sequence: CDR1 SNHLY, CDR2 FYNNEI.